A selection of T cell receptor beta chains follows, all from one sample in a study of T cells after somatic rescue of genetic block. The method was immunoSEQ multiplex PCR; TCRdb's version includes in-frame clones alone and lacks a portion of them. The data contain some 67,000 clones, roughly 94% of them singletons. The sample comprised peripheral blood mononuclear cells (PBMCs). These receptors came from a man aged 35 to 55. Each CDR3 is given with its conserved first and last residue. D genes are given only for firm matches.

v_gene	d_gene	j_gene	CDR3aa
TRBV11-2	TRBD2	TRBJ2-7	CASSPEASGGKSYEQYF
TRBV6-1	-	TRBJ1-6	CASSDTGSYNSPLHF
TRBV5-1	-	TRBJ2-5	CASSLVQGQETQYF
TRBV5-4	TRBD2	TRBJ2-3	CASSGQAGTSVDTQYF
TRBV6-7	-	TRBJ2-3	CASSYSRAAHSTDTQYF
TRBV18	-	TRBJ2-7	CASSLSTGSSSYEQYF
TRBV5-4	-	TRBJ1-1	CASSTGGGGQVNTEAFF
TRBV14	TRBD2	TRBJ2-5	CASSHVGGPRETQYF
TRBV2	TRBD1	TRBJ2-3	CASSPQGDAITDTQYF
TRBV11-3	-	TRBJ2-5	CASAKSHDSEGETQYF
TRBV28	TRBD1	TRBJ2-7	CASTSGTGTGRYEQYF
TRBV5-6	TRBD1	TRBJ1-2	CASSRTGNYGYTF
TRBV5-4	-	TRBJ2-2	CASSLDRGKELFF
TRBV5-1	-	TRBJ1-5	CASSLAGGQPQHF
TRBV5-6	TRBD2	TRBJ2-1	CASSLFTSGGYNEQFF
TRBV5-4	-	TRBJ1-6	CASSLADNSPLHF
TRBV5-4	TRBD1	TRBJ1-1	CASSSSRGQTEAFF
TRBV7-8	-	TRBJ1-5	CAGGKEDQPQHF
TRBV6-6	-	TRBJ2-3	CASSYSGSDTQYF
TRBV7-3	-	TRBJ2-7	CASSFGGQGRIYEQYF
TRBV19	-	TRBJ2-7	CASTPGDRPAKQYF
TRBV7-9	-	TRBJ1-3	CASSPPPSSGNTIYF
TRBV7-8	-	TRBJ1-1	CASSPNQGLDTEAFF
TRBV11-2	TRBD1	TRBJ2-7	CASSPDRDLYEQYF
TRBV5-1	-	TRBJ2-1	CASSLVTSPIEQFF